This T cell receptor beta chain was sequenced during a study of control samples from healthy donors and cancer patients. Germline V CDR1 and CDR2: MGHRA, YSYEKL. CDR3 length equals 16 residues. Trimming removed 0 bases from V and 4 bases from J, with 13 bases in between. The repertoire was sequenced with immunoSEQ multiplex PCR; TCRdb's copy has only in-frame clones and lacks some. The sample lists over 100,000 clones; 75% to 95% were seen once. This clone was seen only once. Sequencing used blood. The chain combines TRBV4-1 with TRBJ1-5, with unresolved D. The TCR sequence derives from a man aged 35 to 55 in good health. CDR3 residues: CASSQDLAGGNQPQHF. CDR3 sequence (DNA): TGCGCCAGCAGCCAAGATTTGGCGGGAGGAAATCAGCCCCAGCATTTT.